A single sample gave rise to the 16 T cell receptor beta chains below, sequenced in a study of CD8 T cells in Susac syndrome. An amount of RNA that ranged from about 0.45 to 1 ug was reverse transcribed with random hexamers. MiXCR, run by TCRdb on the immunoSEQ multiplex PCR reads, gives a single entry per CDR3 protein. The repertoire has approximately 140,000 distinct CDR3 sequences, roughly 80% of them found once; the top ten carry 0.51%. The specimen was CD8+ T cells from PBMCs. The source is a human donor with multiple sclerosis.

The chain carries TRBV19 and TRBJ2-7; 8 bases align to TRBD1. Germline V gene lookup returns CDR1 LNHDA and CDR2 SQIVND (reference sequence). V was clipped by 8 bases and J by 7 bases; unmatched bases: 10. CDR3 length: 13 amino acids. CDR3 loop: CASGRQGTEEQYF. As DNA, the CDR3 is TGTGCCAGTGGAAGACAGGGGACAGAAGAGCAGTACTTC.

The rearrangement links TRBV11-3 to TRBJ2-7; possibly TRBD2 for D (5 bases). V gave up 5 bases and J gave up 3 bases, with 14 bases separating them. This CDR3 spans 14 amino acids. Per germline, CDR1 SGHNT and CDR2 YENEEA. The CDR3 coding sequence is TGTGCCAGCAGCGAAGTAGGGAGAAGCTACGAGCAGTACTTC. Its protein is CASSEVGRSYEQYF.

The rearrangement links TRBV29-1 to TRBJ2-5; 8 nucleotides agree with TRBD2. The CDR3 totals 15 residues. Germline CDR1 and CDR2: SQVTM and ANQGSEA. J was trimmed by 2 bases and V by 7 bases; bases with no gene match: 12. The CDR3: CSGNGGAREQETQYF. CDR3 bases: TGCAGCGGCAACGGGGGGGCCCGAGAACAAGAGACCCAGTACTTC.

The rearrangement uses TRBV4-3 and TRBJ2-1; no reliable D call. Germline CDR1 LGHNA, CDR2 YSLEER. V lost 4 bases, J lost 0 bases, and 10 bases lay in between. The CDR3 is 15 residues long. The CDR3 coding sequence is TGCGCCAGCAGCCGGACCCTGAGCTCCTACAATGAGCAGTTCTTC. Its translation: CASSRTLSSYNEQFF.

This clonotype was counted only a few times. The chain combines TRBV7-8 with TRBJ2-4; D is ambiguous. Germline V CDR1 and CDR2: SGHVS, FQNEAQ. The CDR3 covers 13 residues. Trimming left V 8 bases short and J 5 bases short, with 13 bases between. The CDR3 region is CASAKSDQNIQYF. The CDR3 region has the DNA TGTGCCAGCGCCAAATCGGATCAAAACATTCAGTACTTC.

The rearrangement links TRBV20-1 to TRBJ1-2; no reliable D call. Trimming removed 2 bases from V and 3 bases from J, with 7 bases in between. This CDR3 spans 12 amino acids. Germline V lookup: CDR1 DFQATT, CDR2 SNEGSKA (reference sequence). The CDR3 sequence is CSARFRDYGYTF. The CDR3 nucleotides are TGCAGTGCTAGATTTAGGGACTATGGCTACACCTTC.

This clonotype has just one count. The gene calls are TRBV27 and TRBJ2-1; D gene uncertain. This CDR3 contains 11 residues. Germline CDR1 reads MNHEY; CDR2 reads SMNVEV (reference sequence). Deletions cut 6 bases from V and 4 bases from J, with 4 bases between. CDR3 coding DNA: TGTGCCAGCAGGTGGTACAATGAGCAGTTCTTC. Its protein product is CASRWYNEQFF.

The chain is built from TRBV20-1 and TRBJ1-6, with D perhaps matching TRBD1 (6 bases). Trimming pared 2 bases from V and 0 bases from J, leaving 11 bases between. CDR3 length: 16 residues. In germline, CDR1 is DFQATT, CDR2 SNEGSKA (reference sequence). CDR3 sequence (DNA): TGCAGTGCTAGACTGGGGGGCCCCTCCTATAATTCACCCCTCCACTTT. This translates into CSARLGGPSYNSPLHF.

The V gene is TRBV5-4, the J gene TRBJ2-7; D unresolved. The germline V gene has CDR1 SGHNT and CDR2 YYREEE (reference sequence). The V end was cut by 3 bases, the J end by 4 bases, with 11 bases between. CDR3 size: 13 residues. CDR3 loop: CASSSDQAYEQYV. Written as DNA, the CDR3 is TGTGCCAGCAGCTCCGATCAGGCTTACGAGCAGTACGTC.

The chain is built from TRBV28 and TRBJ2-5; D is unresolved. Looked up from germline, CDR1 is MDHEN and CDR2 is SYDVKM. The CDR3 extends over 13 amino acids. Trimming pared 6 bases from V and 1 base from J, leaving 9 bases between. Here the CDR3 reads CASSPRPQETQYF. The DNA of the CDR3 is TGTGCCAGCAGCCCCAGGCCCCAAGAGACCCAGTACTTC.

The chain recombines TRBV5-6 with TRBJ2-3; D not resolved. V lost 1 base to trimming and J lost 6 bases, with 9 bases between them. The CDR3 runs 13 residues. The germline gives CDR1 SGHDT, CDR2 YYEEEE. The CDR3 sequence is CASSLRLGDTQYF. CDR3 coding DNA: TGTGCCAGCAGCTTGCGTCTGGGGGATACGCAGTATTTT.

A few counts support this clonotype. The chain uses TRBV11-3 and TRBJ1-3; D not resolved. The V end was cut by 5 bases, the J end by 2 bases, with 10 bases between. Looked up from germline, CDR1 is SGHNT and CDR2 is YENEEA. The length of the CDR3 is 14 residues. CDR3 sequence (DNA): TGTGCCAGCAGCGCCAGACGGACTGGAAACACCATATATTTT. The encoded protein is CASSARRTGNTIYF.

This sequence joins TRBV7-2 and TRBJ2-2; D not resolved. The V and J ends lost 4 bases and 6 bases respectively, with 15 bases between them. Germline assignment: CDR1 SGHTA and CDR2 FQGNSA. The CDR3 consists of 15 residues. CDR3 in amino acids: CASSSYRARAGELFF. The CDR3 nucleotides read TGTGCCAGCAGCTCCTACCGAGCAAGGGCCGGGGAGCTGTTTTTT. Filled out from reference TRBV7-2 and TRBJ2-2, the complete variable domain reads GAGVSQSPSNKVTEKGKDVELRCDPISGHTALYWYRQSLGQGLEFLIYFQGNSAPDKSGLPSDRFSAERTGGSVSTLTIQRTQQEDSAVYLCASSSYRARAGELFFGEGSRLTVL.

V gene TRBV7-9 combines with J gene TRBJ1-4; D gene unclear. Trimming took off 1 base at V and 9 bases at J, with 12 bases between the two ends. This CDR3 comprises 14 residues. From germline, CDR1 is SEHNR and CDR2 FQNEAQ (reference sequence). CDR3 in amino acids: CASSLVLKNKKLFF. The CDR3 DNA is TGTGCCAGCAGCTTAGTACTGAAAAATAAAAAACTGTTTTTT.

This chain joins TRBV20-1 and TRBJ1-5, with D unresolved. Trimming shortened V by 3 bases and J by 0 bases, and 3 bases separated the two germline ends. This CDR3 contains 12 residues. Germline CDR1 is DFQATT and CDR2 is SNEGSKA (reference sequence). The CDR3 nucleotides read TGCAGTGCTAGCAATAGCAATCAGCCCCAGCATTTT. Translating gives CSASNSNQPQHF.

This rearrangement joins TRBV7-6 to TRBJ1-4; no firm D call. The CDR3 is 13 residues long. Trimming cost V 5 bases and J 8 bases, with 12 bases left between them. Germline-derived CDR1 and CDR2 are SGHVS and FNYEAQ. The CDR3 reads CASSESRPEKLFF. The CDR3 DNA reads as TGTGCCAGCAGCGAAAGTCGCCCAGAAAAACTGTTTTTT.